The present entry profiles one TCR beta chain with its context. Treatment reported: oral pan-JAK inhibitor, 5-10 mg twice daily. Germline CDR1 is LNHDA and CDR2 is SQIVND (reference sequence). Trimming cost V 4 bases and J 10 bases, with 17 bases left between them. The CDR3 is 14 residues long. This sample is part of a study of CD8+ T cells in alopecia areata. Extracted from the samples, RNA was reverse transcribed into cDNA to serve as the sequencing template. Produced via immunoSEQ multiplex PCR; TCRdb's table is partial and in-frame only. The sample has approximately 110,000 clones, around three fifths seen once; the top ten hold less than 15%.

This TCR derives from a human donor with alopecia areata. The chain uses TRBV19 and TRBJ2-1, with D perhaps matching TRBD2 (6 bases). This specimen was CD8+ T cells sorted from blood, taken at week 24, from a patient treated with tofacitinib. The CDR3 bases are TGTGCCAGTAGTACCGGGGACTTGGTGGAGGAGCAGTTCTTC. The encoded protein is CASSTGDLVEEQFF. Based on the CDR3 plus reference TRBV19 and TRBJ2-1, the full variable domain is DGGITQSPKYLFRKEGQNVTLSCEQNLNHDAMYWYRQDPGQGLRLIYYSQIVNDFQKGDIAEGYSVSREKKESFPLTVTSAQKNPTAFYLCASSTGDLVEEQFFGPGTRLTVL.